The next 20 T cell receptor beta chains were all read from a single sample in a study of shared clonotypes between healthy human individuals. Measured with immunoSEQ multiplex PCR; TCRdb has only the in-frame clones, and not every one. Of roughly 1.5 million clones detected, 98% appear once; the ten largest clones hold 0.4% to 0.45%. Input material: naive CD4+ T cells sorted from blood. Subset denoted: CD45RA+ positively selected. The receptors were sampled from a man under 40 in good health.

The CDR3: CASSLIPDNTGELFF. The CDR3 bases are TGCGCCAGCAGCTTGATCCCGGACAACACCGGGGAGCTGTTTTTT. J is TRBJ2-2 and V is TRBV5-1; no clear D. The CDR3 spans 15 residues. Between the trimmed V and J ends, which lost 1 base and 2 bases, there was a span of 9 bases. The germline CDR1 and CDR2 sequences are SGHRS and YFSETQ.

The V call is TRBV14, the J call TRBJ2-1; D is perhaps TRBD1 (6 bases). Per the germline V gene, CDR1 is SGHDN and CDR2 is FVKESK. The CDR3 is made up of 14 amino acids. Trimming stripped 0 bases from V and 12 bases from J, with 15 bases between. Here the CDR3 reads CASSQEPGQLSQFF. In DNA form, the CDR3 reads TGTGCCAGCAGCCAAGAACCGGGACAACTATCGCAGTTCTTC.

This rearrangement joins TRBV19 to TRBJ2-7, with 7 nucleotides matching TRBD2. From germline, CDR1 is LNHDA and CDR2 SQIVND (reference sequence). Trimming took 3 bases from V and 2 from J; bases not matched to a gene: 16. The CDR3 loop spans 18 amino acids. CDR3 in amino acids: CASSIYWTRTPRPYEQYF. The CDR3 coding sequence is TGTGCCAGTAGTATTTATTGGACTAGGACTCCGCGCCCCTACGAGCAGTACTTC.

The chain combines TRBV2 with TRBJ1-3, with no clear D. Germline V gene data show CDR1 as SNHLY and CDR2 as FYNNEI. The CDR3 extends over 12 amino acids. V gave up 4 bases and J gave up 5 bases, with 6 bases separating them. CDR3 residues: CASSAVRNTIYF. For the CDR3, the DNA is TGTGCCAGCAGTGCCGTTCGAAACACCATATATTTT.

The CDR3 spells CAISGGLAGGGTDTQYF. The CDR3 bases are TGTGCCATCAGTGGGGGACTAGCGGGAGGGGGAACAGATACGCAGTATTTT. The gene calls are TRBV10-3 and TRBJ2-3; TRBD2 matches 16 bases. The CDR3 totals 17 residues. Unmatched junction bases numbered 4, after V lost 4 bases and J lost 3 bases. Germline CDR1 reads ENHRY; CDR2 reads SYGVKD.

The chain combines TRBV5-1 with TRBJ2-1; D gene uncertain. The length of the CDR3 is 15 residues. V was clipped by 0 bases and J by 0 bases, with 7 bases between them. CDR1 and CDR2 from the germline V gene are SGHRS and YFSETQ. The CDR3 sequence: CASSLAPSSYNEQFF. For the CDR3, the DNA is TGCGCCAGCAGCTTGGCCCCGAGCTCCTACAATGAGCAGTTCTTC.

This chain joins TRBV9 and TRBJ2-3; D may correspond to TRBD1 or TRBD2 (7 bases each). The CDR3 runs 19 residues. Germline CDR1 and CDR2: SGDLS and YYNGEE. Trimming stripped 4 bases from V and 0 bases from J, with 24 bases between. In DNA, the CDR3 is TGTGCCAGCAGCCCTTCGGTTGGGAGGGGGCTAGGTAGCACAGATACGCAGTATTTT. Encoded protein: CASSPSVGRGLGSTDTQYF.

This clone has only one observation. The genes are TRBV28 and TRBJ2-3; the D gene is possibly TRBD1 (6 bases). V lost 1 base and J 3 bases, leaving 23 bases between the germline ends. The CDR3 loop spans 19 amino acids. Per the germline V gene, CDR1 is MDHEN and CDR2 is SYDVKM. CDR3 region: CASSLYPAPRQAETDTQYF. CDR3 DNA sequence: TGTGCCAGCAGTTTATACCCGGCCCCTCGACAGGCGGAGACAGATACGCAGTATTTT.

V gene TRBV2 combines with J gene TRBJ1-5; 7 positions agree with TRBD1. The ends lost 6 bases at V and 1 base at J; junction bases unmatched: 3. In germline, CDR1 is SNHLY, CDR2 FYNNEI. This CDR3 comprises 14 residues. The DNA of the CDR3 is TGTGCCAGCAGCGACAGGGTAAGCAATCAGCCCCAGCATTTT. Protein: CASSDRVSNQPQHF.

The chain joins TRBV28 to TRBJ2-7, with a weak D call TRBD2 (6 bases). The germline V gene has CDR1 MDHEN and CDR2 SYDVKM. CDR3 length equals 15 residues. V lost 3 bases and J 2 bases, leaving 14 bases between the germline ends. Here the CDR3 DNA reads TGTGCCAGCAGTTTCGGGGGTTCTTCCCCCTACGAGCAGTACTTC. Translation gives CASSFGGSSPYEQYF.

V and J are TRBV18 and TRBJ2-3; D possibly corresponds to TRBD1 (5 bases). Trimming removed 0 bases from V and 1 base from J, with 8 bases in between. There are 15 residues in the CDR3. Germline CDR1 is KGHSH and CDR2 is LQKENI. This chain's CDR3 is CASSPPLRGTDTQYF. In DNA form, the CDR3 reads TGTGCCAGCTCACCACCGCTCAGGGGCACAGATACGCAGTATTTT.

J is TRBJ2-4 and V is TRBV18; TRBD2 is a possible D gene (6 bases). V lost 0 bases and J lost 14, with 14 bases in between. The CDR3 has 13 amino acids. Germline-derived CDR1 and CDR2 are KGHSH and LQKENI. The CDR3 region has the DNA TGTGCCAGCTCACCACCCACTTTCGGGGGAAAGTACTTC. Translation gives CASSPPTFGGKYF.

The chain couples TRBV7-8 to TRBJ2-2; 10 bases fit TRBD1. V gave up 6 bases and J gave up 4 bases; unmatched junction bases: 5. Germline V gives CDR1 SGHVS, CDR2 FQNEAQ. The CDR3 contains 15 residues. The CDR3 DNA follows: TGTGCCAGCAGTACCCGGGACAGGGGCACCGGGGAGCTGTTTTTT. It translates to CASSTRDRGTGELFF.

This clone was counted once. V and J are TRBV25-1 and TRBJ2-5, with 8 bases fitting TRBD2. CDR1 is MGHDK and CDR2 is SYGVNS in the germline V gene. CDR3 length: 17 amino acids. V lost 2 bases, J lost 5 bases, and 13 bases stayed unmatched. The CDR3 here is CASSETRFSGIPETQYF. The CDR3 nucleotides read TGTGCCAGCAGTGAAACAAGGTTTAGCGGGATTCCGGAGACCCAGTACTTC.

The rearrangement uses TRBV4-1 and TRBJ2-1; TRBD2 might be the D (6 bases). The CDR3 spans 17 residues. V was trimmed by 0 bases and J by 0 bases, leaving 12 bases between them. Germline assignment: CDR1 MGHRA and CDR2 YSYEKL. CDR3 protein: CASSQDPTGSSYNEQFF. CDR3 sequence (DNA): TGCGCCAGCAGCCAAGATCCCACCGGGAGCTCCTACAATGAGCAGTTCTTC.

The chain uses TRBV10-3 and TRBJ2-3; 13 bases fit TRBD2. CDR1 is ENHRY, CDR2 SYGVKD, per germline. V dropped 10 bases and J dropped 3; count of bases not matched to a gene: 7. The CDR3 has 15 residues. Written as DNA, the CDR3 is TGTGCCACCACCGGACTAGCGGGAGTAACAGATACGCAGTATTTT. It specifies CATTGLAGVTDTQYF.

The chain joins TRBV18 to TRBJ1-3, with unresolved D. The V gene lost 0 bases and the J gene lost 3 bases, with 6 bases spanning the gap. CDR1 is KGHSH, CDR2 LQKENI, per germline. The CDR3 covers 14 residues. CDR3 residues: CASSPPSRGNTIYF. DNA for the CDR3: TGTGCCAGCTCACCACCGTCCCGTGGAAACACCATATATTTT.

The chain is built from TRBV5-1 and TRBJ2-1; D ambiguous. Trimming took 2 bases from V and 5 from J, leaving 11 bases between them. From germline, CDR1 is SGHRS and CDR2 YFSETQ. CDR3 length: 14 amino acids. CDR3 sequence: CASSFTAKNNEQFF. The CDR3 DNA sequence: TGCGCCAGCAGCTTCACGGCGAAAAACAATGAGCAGTTCTTC.

V gene TRBV6-6 combines with J gene TRBJ1-5; D gene unclear. CDR3 length: 11 amino acids. From germline, CDR1 is MNHNY and CDR2 SVGAGI (reference sequence). Trimming cost V 8 bases and J 5 bases, with 7 bases left between them. The CDR3 DNA follows: TGTGCCAGCGCGAACGATCAGCCCCAGCATTTT. This gives the protein CASANDQPQHF.

This chain connects TRBV11-2 to TRBJ2-1; 8 bases agree with TRBD2. V was clipped by 2 bases and J by 10 bases; unmatched bases: 7. The germline gives CDR1 SGHAT, CDR2 FQNNGV. CDR3 length: 14 residues. The CDR3: CASSLRLREEEQFF. CDR3 bases: TGTGCCAGCAGCTTAAGATTGCGGGAGGAAGAGCAGTTCTTC. Complete variable domain (other parts from reference TRBV11-2 and TRBJ2-1): EAGVAQSPRYKIIEKRQSVAFWCNPISGHATLYWYQQILGQGPKLLIQFQNNGVVDDSQLPKDRFSAERLKGVDSTLKIQPAKLEDSAVYLCASSLRLREEEQFFGPGTRLTVL.